This paragraph reports one T cell receptor beta chain. The data were taken from a study of blood T cell repertoires in COVID-19. Overall study: The United States, Italy and Spain supplied acute and convalescent COVID-19 samples. Sources were T cells, B-cell-depleted T cells, or PBMCs; the material itself was cDNA or gDNA.

Produced via immunoSEQ multiplex PCR; TCRdb's table is partial and in-frame only. This table has about 270,000 clones, less than 95% appearing once. The germline gives CDR1 SNHLY, CDR2 FYNNEI. The CDR3 contains 15 residues. The V and J ends lost 5 bases and 7 bases, in that order; junction bases with no gene match: 8. The sequencing sample was made of PBMCs or T cells enriched from blood (not recorded which). The source of this sequence is a man aged 40-49 years who had been exposed to COVID-19. The rearrangement uses TRBV2 and TRBJ1-6; 7 bases are a match to TRBD1. The CDR3 loop reads CASSSPGTVNSPLHF. DNA for the CDR3: TGTGCCAGCAGTTCTCCCGGGACAGTCAATTCACCCCTCCACTTT.